A single sample gave rise to the 21 T cell receptor beta chains below, sequenced in a study of T cell responses to AZD1222 COVID-19 vaccine. Assay used: immunoSEQ multiplex PCR; TCRdb lists only in-frame clones, some missing. The profile shows about 120,000 clones, roughly 90% of them singletons. The input for sequencing was peripheral blood, taken on day 0 of AZD1222 vaccination. These receptors came from an adult in good health.

The chain recombines TRBV20-1 with TRBJ1-1; D is unclear. The V and J ends lost 7 bases and 11 bases respectively, with 8 bases between them. This CDR3 contains 8 residues. Germline CDR1 and CDR2: DFQATT and SNEGSKA (reference sequence). Here the CDR3 DNA reads TGCAGTGTTCGTGGGGCTTTCTTT. Its protein product is CSVRGAFF.

The chain employs TRBV18 and TRBJ1-2, with D tentatively TRBD1 (5 bases). Trimming shortened V by 5 bases and J by 5 bases, and 12 bases separated the two germline ends. The CDR3 runs 13 residues. CDR1 and CDR2 from the germline V gene are KGHSH and LQKENI. The CDR3 is CASSTTEGYGYTF. The DNA of the CDR3 is TGTGCCAGCTCAACAACCGAGGGGTATGGCTACACCTTC.

This chain joins TRBV25-1 and TRBJ1-3; no firm D call. The V end lost 3 bases, the J end lost 0 bases, and 9 bases lay between the germline ends. Germline assignment: CDR1 MGHDK and CDR2 SYGVNS. The CDR3 loop spans 15 amino acids. The CDR3 bases are TGTGCCAGCAGTGATCCCGGGTTCTCTGGAAACACCATATATTTT. Translating gives CASSDPGFSGNTIYF.

The CDR3 reads CASSSTGFSVYGYTF. CDR3 bases: TGTGCCAGCAGTTCGACAGGGTTTTCAGTCTATGGCTACACCTTC. The rearrangement links TRBV9 to TRBJ1-2, with TRBD1 identical over 7 bases. Germline-derived CDR1 and CDR2 are SGDLS and YYNGEE. The V and J ends lost 5 bases and 4 bases, in that order; junction bases with no gene match: 11. The CDR3 runs 15 residues.

A remark on this clone: Germline and junction disagree at one end, which may indicate a read error. The genes are TRBV3-1 (or the pseudogene TRBV3-2) and TRBJ1-2; D remains ambiguous. CDR3 size: 13 residues. Germline V lookup: CDR1 LGHDT, CDR2 YNNKEL (reference sequence). CDR3 DNA sequence: TGTGCCAGCAGTCAAGGATTTAACTATGGCTACACCTTC. This encodes CASSQGFNYGYTF.

As DNA, the CDR3 is TGTGCCAGCAGCCCGCAGGGGCTCTTATCCTACGAGCAGTACTTC. Protein: CASSPQGLLSYEQYF. V is TRBV3-1 (or the pseudogene TRBV3-2) and J is TRBJ2-7, with a possible D match to TRBD1 (6 bases). V was clipped by 4 bases and J by 1 base, with 14 bases between them. Germline V gene sequence: CDR1 LGHDT, CDR2 YNNKEL (reference sequence). CDR3 length equals 15 residues.

The rearrangement joins TRBV6-4 to TRBJ1-2; TRBD1 aligns across 8 bases. This CDR3 spans 13 amino acids. Trimming removed 8 bases from V and 2 bases from J; junction bases left unmatched: 4. Germline CDR1 is MRHNA and CDR2 is SNTAGT. CDR3 DNA sequence: TGTGCCAGCTCTGGGACAGGAAACTATGGCTACACCTTC. Amino acids: CASSGTGNYGYTF.

This chain links TRBV7-9 with TRBJ1-1; D is unclear. This CDR3 contains 11 residues. Germline V CDR1 and CDR2: SEHNR, FQNEAQ (reference sequence). Trimming removed 8 bases from V and 5 bases from J, with 9 bases in between. CDR3 DNA sequence: TGTGCCAGCCAAGGAGTAACTGAAGCTTTCTTT. Translated: CASQGVTEAFF.

This chain links TRBV2 with TRBJ1-1, with a tentative D call TRBD1 (5 bases). The length of the CDR3 is 13 residues. Germline V gives CDR1 SNHLY, CDR2 FYNNEI. V lost 4 bases, J lost 4 bases, and 10 bases lay in between. The CDR3 region has the DNA TGTGCCAGCAGTGGGGGGAGGGTCACTGAAGCTTTCTTT. This codes for CASSGGRVTEAFF.

The chain uses TRBV11-3 and TRBJ2-3; TRBD1 is a possible D gene (5 bases). V was cut by 1 base and J by 5 bases, with 13 bases left in between. CDR3 length: 15 residues. Germline V gives CDR1 SGHNT, CDR2 YENEEA. This CDR3 is CASSLGPGMRDTQYF. The CDR3 DNA sequence: TGTGCCAGCAGCTTAGGTCCAGGGATGAGAGATACGCAGTATTTT.

The chain joins TRBV7-9 to TRBJ1-5; D unclear. Germline V CDR1 and CDR2: SEHNR, FQNEAQ (reference sequence). Trimming shortened V by 5 bases and J by 7 bases, and 9 bases separated the two germline ends. This CDR3 region has 12 residues. CDR3 amino acids: CASSLPGQPQHF. In DNA form, the CDR3 reads TGTGCCAGCAGCCTGCCGGGACAGCCCCAGCATTTT.

The chain joins TRBV27 to TRBJ1-1; D is unclear. V lost 7 bases, J lost 1 base, and 16 bases lay in between. Looked up from germline, CDR1 is MNHEY and CDR2 is SMNVEV (reference sequence). The CDR3 spans 15 residues. As DNA, the CDR3 is TGTGCCAGCACTCCCGGAGGAGTTCGGAACACTGAAGCTTTCTTT. Protein: CASTPGGVRNTEAFF.

This clone has at least ten counts. This chain connects TRBV6-5 to TRBJ2-2, with 10 bases fitting TRBD1. The CDR3 totals 14 residues. Trimming cost V 10 bases and J 4 bases; bases outside gene matches: 6. Germline V gives CDR1 MNHEY, CDR2 SVGAGI. The CDR3 DNA reads TGTGCCACTGAGGACAGGGGGGGCACCGGGGAGCTGTTTTTT. The encoded protein is CATEDRGGTGELFF.

The V and J genes are TRBV5-4 and TRBJ1-2; 7 nucleotides align to TRBD1. The J segment lost 7 bases and the V segment lost 0 bases, leaving 12 bases of the junction unmatched. CDR1 and CDR2 (germline): SGHNT, YYREEE (reference sequence). The CDR3 loop spans 16 amino acids. The chain's CDR3 is CASSLAPGQGGGGYTF. The CDR3 DNA reads TGTGCCAGCAGCTTGGCCCCGGGTCAGGGGGGTGGTGGCTACACCTTC.

The rearrangement joins TRBV9 to TRBJ1-2; 7 nucleotides agree with TRBD1. From germline, CDR1 is SGDLS and CDR2 YYNGEE. V trimming: 0 bases; J trimming: 1 base; junction bases outside the gene matches: 9. The CDR3 extends over 17 amino acids. CDR3 nucleotide sequence: TGTGCCAGCAGCGTAGATCCTCCAGGGGGAGTTAACTATGGCTACACCTTC. Encoded protein: CASSVDPPGGVNYGYTF.

The CDR3 DNA sequence: TGTGCCAGCAGCGGCAGCACAGATACGCAGTATTTT. Translating gives CASSGSTDTQYF. V and J are TRBV5-4 and TRBJ2-3; no firm D call. This CDR3 has 12 amino acids. CDR1 SGHNT and CDR2 YYREEE come from the germline V gene (reference sequence). The V end was cut by 4 bases, the J end by 0 bases, with 3 bases between.

The chain recombines TRBV19 with TRBJ2-5; the D gene is possibly TRBD1 (5 bases). Germline-derived CDR1 and CDR2 are LNHDA and SQIVND (reference sequence). Trimming removed 5 bases from V and 5 bases from J, with 9 bases in between. The CDR3 totals 12 residues. This CDR3 is CASSQGSETQYF. CDR3 DNA: TGTGCCAGTAGTCAGGGTTCGGAGACCCAGTACTTC.

This clone has just a few counts. J is TRBJ1-2 and V is TRBV6-5; unclear D gene. Trimming removed 0 bases from V and 4 bases from J, with 12 bases in between. The CDR3 spans 15 residues. The germline V gene encodes CDR1 MNHEY and CDR2 SVGAGI. The CDR3 loop reads CASSYSREGGYGYTF. CDR3 in DNA: TGTGCCAGCAGTTACTCGCGGGAGGGTGGCTATGGCTACACCTTC.

The chain is built from TRBV4-1 and TRBJ1-2; 7 bases are shared with TRBD1. J gave up 2 bases and V 4 bases, and 4 bases lay outside the gene matches. CDR1 is MGHRA, CDR2 YSYEKL, per germline. The CDR3 is made up of 14 amino acids. The CDR3 sequence: CASSLGTANYGYTF. The CDR3 DNA sequence: TGCGCCAGCAGCCTCGGGACAGCCAACTATGGCTACACCTTC.

V and J are TRBV18 and TRBJ2-1; 7 positions agree with TRBD1. Germline CDR1 KGHSH, CDR2 LQKENI. The CDR3 sequence is 14 residues long. V lost 8 bases to trimming and J lost 0 bases; unmatched junction nucleotides: 4. This CDR3 is CASTRDSSYNEQFF. In DNA form, the CDR3 reads TGTGCCAGCACACGGGACAGCTCCTACAATGAGCAGTTCTTC.

The CDR3 loop is CASSLNGETQYF. The CDR3 nucleotides are TGTGCCAGCAGCTTGAACGGAGAGACCCAGTACTTC. The chain recombines TRBV5-5 with TRBJ2-5; D unclear. This CDR3 comprises 12 residues. Germline V CDR1 and CDR2: SGHKS, YYEKEE (reference sequence). Trimming stripped 1 base from V and 4 bases from J, with 5 bases between.